These T cell receptor beta chains were read from a single sample in a study of beta chain features in type 1 diabetes. The assay was immunoSEQ multiplex PCR, and TCRdb's table has in-frame clones only and misses some. The sample comprises hundreds of thousands of clones, 11% to 15% of which are singletons, and roughly 0.04% rests with the top ten. The sample consisted of naive CD4+ T cells from blood. The receptors were sampled from a man between 18 and 29 years old with type 1 diabetes. Both conserved end residues are part of each CDR3. D genes are given only for firm matches. For some rows the clone size is stated as once, few or many, or as a class when expanded; others skip it.

size: NA
V: TRBV9
length: 14
J: TRBJ1-2
D: NA
CDR3: CASSVDQEDYGYTF
DNA: TGTGCCAGCAGCGTAGACCAGGAAGACTATGGCTACACCTTC

size: NA
V: TRBV27
length: 17
J: TRBJ2-1
D: NA
CDR3: CASSFRIGKLVGNEQFF
DNA: TGTGCCAGCAGTTTCCGGATAGGGAAACTCGTTGGCAATGAGCAGTTCTTC

size: NA
V: TRBV29-1
length: 13
J: TRBJ2-2
D: TRBD1
CDR3: CSVLMTGHGELFF
DNA: TGCAGCGTTCTTATGACAGGGCACGGGGAGCTGTTTTTT

size: NA
V: TRBV30
length: 16
J: TRBJ1-6
D: NA
CDR3: CAWSGRASSYNSPLHF
DNA: TGTGCCTGGAGTGGAAGAGCAAGCTCCTATAATTCACCCCTCCACTTT

size: once
V: TRBV9
length: 16
J: TRBJ2-7
D: NA
CDR3: CASSEIPGEGVHEQYF
DNA: TGTGCCAGCAGCGAAATCCCAGGCGAGGGTGTCCACGAGCAGTACTTC

size: few
V: TRBV13
length: 15
J: TRBJ2-5
D: NA
CDR3: CASIRRAGSQETQYF
DNA: TGTGCCAGCATCAGGCGGGCAGGCTCACAAGAGACCCAGTACTTC

size: few
V: TRBV7-9
length: 16
J: TRBJ1-2
D: NA
CDR3: CASSLGLTETNYGYTF
DNA: TGTGCCAGCAGCTTAGGCCTGACAGAAACTAACTATGGCTACACCTTC

size: NA
V: TRBV6-5
length: 16
J: TRBJ2-4
D: TRBD1
CDR3: CASSYSRTGPWGIQYF
DNA: TGTGCCAGCAGTTACTCGAGGACAGGGCCCTGGGGCATTCAGTACTTC

size: few
V: TRBV6-6
length: 14
J: TRBJ2-5
D: NA
CDR3: CASSSRTAQETQYF
DNA: TGTGCCAGCAGTTCCCGGACAGCGCAAGAGACCCAGTACTTC

size: few
V: TRBV7-2
length: 14
J: TRBJ1-1
D: NA
CDR3: CASSPEMGGSEAFF
DNA: TGTGCCAGCAGCCCCGAAATGGGGGGCTCTGAAGCTTTCTTT

size: NA
V: TRBV11-1
length: 15
J: TRBJ2-5
D: TRBD1
CDR3: CASRRDRGRQETQYF
DNA: TGTGCCAGCAGACGGGACAGGGGAAGACAAGAGACCCAGTACTTC

size: NA
V: TRBV20-1
length: 11
J: TRBJ1-2
D: NA
CDR3: CSVGFNYGYTF
DNA: TGCAGTGTAGGGTTCAACTATGGCTACACCTTC

size: NA
V: TRBV6-1
length: 14
J: TRBJ2-6
D: NA
CDR3: CASSDDSGANVLTF
DNA: TGTGCCAGCAGTGACGACTCTGGGGCCAACGTCCTGACTTTC

size: few
V: TRBV20-1
length: 11
J: TRBJ1-5
D: NA
CDR3: CSAKGNQPQHF
DNA: TGCAGTGCTAAAGGCAATCAGCCCCAGCATTTT

size: NA
V: TRBV30
length: 14
J: TRBJ2-2
D: NA
CDR3: CAWSVNANTGELFF
DNA: TGTGCCTGGAGTGTTAACGCGAACACCGGGGAGCTGTTTTTT

size: few
V: TRBV5-1
length: 13
J: TRBJ2-1
D: NA
CDR3: CASSLGQVNEQFF
DNA: TGCGCCAGCAGCTTGGGACAGGTTAATGAGCAGTTCTTC

size: NA
V: TRBV2
length: 17
J: TRBJ2-1
D: TRBD2
CDR3: CASSEALQGREVYEQFF
DNA: TGTGCCAGCAGTGAAGCGCTTCAGGGGCGGGAGGTCTATGAGCAGTTCTTC

size: few
V: TRBV28
length: 14
J: TRBJ1-2
D: NA
CDR3: CASSFVAQGWGYTF
DNA: TGTGCCAGCAGTTTTGTTGCTCAGGGTTGGGGCTACACCTTC

size: few
V: TRBV7-9
length: 14
J: TRBJ1-1
D: NA
CDR3: CASSLGTVNTEAFF
DNA: TGTGCCAGCAGCTTAGGAACAGTGAACACTGAAGCTTTCTTT

size: few
V: TRBV6-5
length: 15
J: TRBJ1-4
D: NA
CDR3: CASSYVTTRQEKLFF
DNA: TGTGCCAGCAGTTACGTAACTACCCGGCAGGAAAAACTGTTTTTT

size: few
V: TRBV7-9
length: 14
J: TRBJ1-4
D: NA
CDR3: CASSPRQANEKLFF
DNA: TGTGCCAGCAGCCCCAGACAGGCTAATGAAAAACTGTTTTTT

size: few
V: TRBV7-2
length: 13
J: TRBJ2-2
D: NA
CDR3: CASSPQGTGELFF
DNA: TGTGCCAGCAGCCCCCAGGGTACCGGGGAGCTGTTTTTT

size: NA
V: TRBV27
length: 16
J: TRBJ2-3
D: TRBD2
CDR3: CASSSGLAGGADTQYF
DNA: TGTGCCAGCAGTTCGGGACTAGCGGGGGGGGCAGATACGCAGTATTTT

size: NA
V: TRBV7-7
length: 15
J: TRBJ2-7
D: NA
CDR3: CASWETGPGNYEQYF
DNA: TGTGCTAGCTGGGAGACGGGACCGGGTAACTACGAGCAGTACTTC

size: few
V: TRBV2
length: 14
J: TRBJ1-1
D: TRBD1
CDR3: CASSLTGGSTEAFF
DNA: TGTGCCAGCAGTTTGACAGGGGGGAGCACTGAAGCTTTCTTT

size: many
V: TRBV7-9
length: 14
J: TRBJ2-6
D: NA
CDR3: CASSPFSGANVLTF
DNA: TGTGCCAGCAGCCCCTTCTCTGGGGCCAACGTCCTGACTTTC

size: NA
V: TRBV30
length: 17
J: TRBJ1-2
D: NA
CDR3: CAWSVRGLLHYNYGYTF
DNA: TGTGCCTGGAGTGTACGGGGGCTTCTACATTATAACTATGGCTACACCTTC

size: few
V: TRBV29-1
length: 12
J: TRBJ2-7
D: TRBD1
CDR3: CSVAGQGFEQYF
DNA: TGCAGCGTTGCCGGACAGGGATTCGAGCAGTACTTC

size: few
V: TRBV6-6
length: 12
J: TRBJ2-1
D: TRBD2
CDR3: CASSPGTSRQFF
DNA: TGTGCCAGCAGTCCCGGGACTAGCCGCCAGTTCTTC

size: few
V: TRBV18
length: 15
J: TRBJ1-1
D: NA
CDR3: CASSPMTGGRGEAFF
DNA: TGTGCCAGCTCACCAATGACAGGAGGTCGGGGAGAAGCTTTCTTT

size: NA
V: TRBV7-2
length: 14
J: TRBJ1-1
D: NA
CDR3: CASCPVVSNTEAFF
DNA: TGTGCCAGCTGCCCGGTGGTCTCTAACACTGAAGCTTTCTTT

size: few
V: TRBV9
length: 15
J: TRBJ2-7
D: NA
CDR3: CASSVRQGSLYEQYF
DNA: TGTGCCAGCAGCGTTAGGCAGGGGAGTTTGTACGAGCAGTACTTC

size: NA
V: TRBV6-5
length: 15
J: TRBJ2-2
D: NA
CDR3: CASSVSGSVTGELFF
DNA: TGTGCCAGCAGTGTTTCGGGATCAGTTACCGGGGAGCTGTTTTTT

size: NA
V: TRBV7-8
length: 15
J: TRBJ2-7
D: TRBD2
CDR3: CASSFTGLGLHEQYF
DNA: TGTGCCAGCAGCTTTACCGGACTAGGGCTCCACGAGCAGTACTTC

size: NA
V: TRBV30
length: 12
J: TRBJ1-4
D: TRBD1
CDR3: CACQQGGEKLFF
DNA: TGTGCCTGCCAGCAGGGGGGAGAAAAACTGTTTTTT

size: few
V: TRBV28
length: 14
J: TRBJ1-4
D: TRBD1
CDR3: CASSLTGGGEKLFF
DNA: TGTGCCAGCAGTTTGACAGGGGGAGGTGAAAAACTGTTTTTT

size: few
V: TRBV30
length: 12
J: TRBJ2-3
D: NA
CDR3: CAWDGGADTQYF
DNA: TGTGCCTGGGATGGCGGCGCAGATACGCAGTATTTT

size: few
V: TRBV27
length: 15
J: TRBJ2-4
D: NA
CDR3: CASSLLGILGNIQYF
DNA: TGTGCCAGCAGTTTATTGGGGATCTTGGGAAACATTCAGTACTTC

size: NA
V: TRBV10-3
length: 14
J: TRBJ2-5
D: TRBD2
CDR3: CATRTSGDQETQYF
DNA: TGTGCCACCCGGACTAGCGGTGATCAAGAGACCCAGTACTTC

size: once
V: TRBV7-2
length: 15
J: TRBJ1-4
D: NA
CDR3: CASSASQGHGKKLFF
DNA: TGTGCCAGCAGCGCTAGTCAGGGGCATGGGAAAAAACTGTTTTTT

size: NA
V: TRBV27
length: 13
J: TRBJ2-7
D: TRBD2
CDR3: CASGGVNSYEQYF
DNA: TGTGCCTCGGGGGGAGTAAACTCCTACGAGCAGTACTTC

size: NA
V: TRBV19
length: 11
J: TRBJ2-1
D: NA
CDR3: CASSTYNEQFF
DNA: TGTGCCAGTAGTACGTACAATGAGCAGTTCTTC

size: NA
V: TRBV6-5
length: 15
J: TRBJ1-2
D: NA
CDR3: CASSYSKLTNYGYTF
DNA: TGTGCCAGCAGTTACTCGAAGCTCACCAACTATGGCTACACCTTC

size: NA
V: TRBV30
length: 13
J: TRBJ2-2
D: NA
CDR3: CAWGTLNTGELFF
DNA: TGTGCCTGGGGGACTTTAAACACCGGGGAGCTGTTTTTT

size: NA
V: TRBV5-1
length: 12
J: TRBJ1-2
D: NA
CDR3: CASSLAEYGYTF
DNA: TGCGCCAGCAGCTTGGCGGAATACGGCTACACCTTC

size: few
V: TRBV19
length: 15
J: TRBJ2-3
D: TRBD2
CDR3: CASSIQAGGLDTQYF
DNA: TGTGCCAGTAGTATTCAGGCGGGAGGACTAGATACGCAGTATTTT

size: NA
V: TRBV5-4
length: 16
J: TRBJ2-1
D: TRBD1
CDR3: CASSSRQGGTYNEQFF
DNA: TGTGCCAGCAGCTCACGACAGGGTGGCACCTACAATGAGCAGTTCTTC

size: NA
V: TRBV19
length: 16
J: TRBJ2-7
D: TRBD1
CDR3: CASSILPGQGIYEQYF
DNA: TGTGCCAGTAGTATACTACCGGGACAGGGCATCTACGAGCAGTACTTC

size: few
V: TRBV25-1
length: 15
J: TRBJ2-3
D: NA
CDR3: CASSDRWGWSDTQYF
DNA: TGTGCCAGCAGTGACCGGTGGGGCTGGTCAGATACGCAGTATTTT

size: NA
V: TRBV7-2
length: 14
J: TRBJ1-5
D: NA
CDR3: CASSSLVSNQPQHF
DNA: TGTGCCAGCAGCTCCCTAGTTAGCAATCAGCCCCAGCATTTT

size: few
V: TRBV7-2
length: 15
J: TRBJ2-5
D: TRBD2
CDR3: CASSPSGGAGETQYF
DNA: TGTGCCAGCAGCCCTAGCGGGGGGGCTGGCGAGACCCAGTACTTC

size: NA
V: TRBV6-1
length: 14
J: TRBJ1-2
D: NA
CDR3: CASSPGGGNYGYTF
DNA: TGTGCCAGCAGTCCGGGTGGCGGGAACTATGGCTACACCTTC

size: few
V: TRBV5-1
length: 17
J: TRBJ2-3
D: TRBD2
CDR3: CASSRDAVAGGSDTQYF
DNA: TGCGCCAGCAGCCGGGACGCCGTAGCGGGGGGTTCGGATACGCAGTATTTT

size: NA
V: TRBV14
length: 13
J: TRBJ2-1
D: NA
CDR3: CASSQNRYNEQFF
DNA: TGTGCCAGCAGCCAAAACAGGTACAATGAGCAGTTCTTC

size: NA
V: TRBV30
length: 15
J: TRBJ2-5
D: TRBD2
CDR3: CAWSEGGGPQETQYF
DNA: TGTGCCTGGAGTGAGGGCGGGGGGCCTCAAGAGACCCAGTACTTC

size: NA
V: TRBV2
length: 14
J: TRBJ2-5
D: NA
CDR3: CASGTSPSLETQYF
DNA: TGTGCCAGTGGCACTTCACCTTCTTTAGAGACCCAGTACTTC

size: few
V: TRBV7-2
length: 14
J: TRBJ2-4
D: NA
CDR3: CASSPDTHKNIQYF
DNA: TGTGCCAGCAGCCCGGACACCCACAAAAACATTCAGTACTTC

size: NA
V: TRBV5-8
length: 14
J: TRBJ1-1
D: NA
CDR3: CASSLRAAATEAFF
DNA: TGTGCCAGCAGCTTGCGCGCGGCAGCCACTGAAGCTTTCTTT

size: few
V: TRBV19
length: 14
J: TRBJ1-5
D: NA
CDR3: CASRGRGSNQPQHF
DNA: TGTGCCAGTAGGGGACGGGGGAGCAATCAGCCCCAGCATTTT